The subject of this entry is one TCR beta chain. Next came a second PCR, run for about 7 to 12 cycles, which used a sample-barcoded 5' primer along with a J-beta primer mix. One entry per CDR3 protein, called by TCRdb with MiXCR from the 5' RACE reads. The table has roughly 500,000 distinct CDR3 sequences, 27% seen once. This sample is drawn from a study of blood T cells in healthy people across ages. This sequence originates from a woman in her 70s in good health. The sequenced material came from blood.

The CDR3 here is CASRGGQGDNQPQHF. The CDR3 DNA reads TGTGCCAGCAGGGGGGGACAGGGAGACAATCAGCCCCAGCATTTT. The V call is TRBV12-3 or TRBV12-4, the J call TRBJ1-5; TRBD1 matches at 9 bases. V was clipped by 6 bases and J by 3 bases; unmatched bases: 6. CDR3 length: 15 amino acids.